These 20 T cell receptor beta chains were all obtained from the same sample, sequenced in a study of vaccination and CD4 T cells after COVID-19. Treatment in this sample: approximately 9-day PBMC culture with coronavirus spike peptide pools or control peptides (ViraFEST assay). Cultured CD4+ T cell DNA was sequenced using the Oncomine TCR Beta short-read assay. Via MiXCR, TCRdb re-called the PCR reads, giving one row per CDR3 protein. The sample yields roughly 9,000 distinct CDR3 sequences, 51% seen once. No antigen has been identified for these receptors. Source material: CD4+ T cells from blood, cultured in vitro. Source of these receptors: a human donor who had recovered from COVID-19.

The genes are TRBV7-2 and TRBJ1-2, with 9 bases matching TRBD1. Looked up from germline, CDR1 is SGHTA and CDR2 is FQGNSA. The trim removed 5 bases at V and 7 bases at J, leaving 8 bases unmatched. The CDR3 is made up of 14 amino acids. CDR3 region: CASSASGTGFGYTF. The CDR3 coding sequence is TGTGCCAGCAGCGCAAGCGGGACAGGGTTTGGCTACACCTTC.

This chain joins TRBV20-1 and TRBJ2-5, with D hard to call. Germline loops: CDR1 DFQATT, CDR2 SNEGSKA (reference sequence). This CDR3 has 10 residues. V lost 6 bases and J lost 2, with 4 bases in between. The CDR3 DNA is TGCAGTGCGAGACAAGAGACCCAGTACTTC. As protein: CSARQETQYF.

A few counts support this clonotype. The V and J genes are TRBV20-1 and TRBJ2-2; TRBD1 agrees at 7 bases. The length of the CDR3 is 14 residues. With V trimmed by 5 bases and J by 4 bases, 7 bases remained unmatched. Germline V CDR1 and CDR2: DFQATT, SNEGSKA (reference sequence). The CDR3 DNA follows: TGCAGTGCTGGCAAGACAGGGATCACCGGGGAGCTGTTTTTT. Protein product: CSAGKTGITGELFF.

This chain uses TRBV6-1 with TRBJ1-6; possible D gene TRBD1, 5 bases. The CDR3 sequence is 11 residues long. Germline V gene lookup returns CDR1 MNHNS and CDR2 SASEGT. Trimming took 7 bases from V and 10 from J, leaving 8 bases between them. Here the CDR3 reads CASTRDSPLHF. Here the CDR3 DNA reads TGTGCCAGCACTAGGGACTCACCCCTCCACTTT.

This chain uses TRBV19 with TRBJ2-1; 8 nucleotides match TRBD1. V was pared by 3 bases and J by 3 bases, with 7 bases of the junction left unmatched. Germline assignment: CDR1 LNHDA and CDR2 SQIVND (reference sequence). This CDR3 has 16 residues. CDR3 DNA: TGTGCCAGTAGTATTGTAGGCGGGACAGGCTACAATGAGCAGTTCTTC. Translation: CASSIVGGTGYNEQFF.

The chain employs TRBV6-2 or TRBV6-3 and TRBJ1-2; D is undetermined. The germline V and J ends were trimmed by 8 bases and 4 bases, with 20 bases remaining between them. The CDR3 has 15 residues. Germline CDR1 and CDR2: MNHEY and SVGEGT. CDR3 in amino acids: CASSSPATATYGYTF. The CDR3 nucleotides are TGTGCCAGCTCCTCCCCTGCGACGGCCACCTATGGCTACACCTTC.

The CDR3 nucleotides read TGTGCCAGCAGCTTCCGGACAGTGAGCTCCTATAATTCACCCCTCCACTTT. Protein: CASSFRTVSSYNSPLHF. The chain couples TRBV5-8 to TRBJ1-6; possibly TRBD1 for D (6 bases). Trimming cost V 2 bases and J 0 bases, with 12 bases left between them. The CDR3 runs to 17 residues. Germline V gene data show CDR1 as SGHTS and CDR2 as YDEGEE.

This rearrangement joins TRBV6-1 to TRBJ1-1; tentative D call: TRBD1 (5 bases). The CDR3 runs to 14 residues. V was trimmed by 6 bases and J by 5 bases, leaving 16 bases between them. Germline V gene lookup returns CDR1 MNHNS and CDR2 SASEGT. The CDR3 nucleotides read TGTGCCAGCAGACTACAGGTGGGGAGGACTGAAGCTTTCTTT. The encoded protein is CASRLQVGRTEAFF.

V gene TRBV20-1 combines with J gene TRBJ2-2, with 11 bases lining up with TRBD2. The CDR3 length is 16 residues. Trimming at V came to 6 bases and at J to 4 bases, leaving 10 bases not matched to a gene. Germline V gene data show CDR1 as DFQATT and CDR2 as SNEGSKA (reference sequence). The CDR3 protein is CSASFSGGASTGELFF. Written as DNA, the CDR3 is TGCAGTGCCTCCTTTAGCGGGGGGGCCAGCACCGGGGAGCTGTTTTTT.

The chain joins TRBV6-1 to TRBJ2-2; TRBD1 matches 8 bases. Germline CDR1 reads MNHNS; CDR2 reads SASEGT. Losses at the gene ends were 6 bases for V and 7 bases for J; bases not matched to a gene: 7. This CDR3 has 14 amino acids. The CDR3 loop is CASRTGARIGELFF. CDR3 sequence (DNA): TGTGCCAGCAGGACAGGGGCGCGGATCGGGGAGCTGTTTTTT.

This sequence joins TRBV11-3 and TRBJ2-7; 9 nucleotides agree with TRBD1. Per the germline V gene, CDR1 is SGHNT and CDR2 is YENEEA. CDR3 length: 14 residues. V lost 5 bases and J lost 6; bases outside the gene matches: 8. This CDR3 reads CASSPGQGSSEQYF. The CDR3, as DNA: TGTGCCAGCAGCCCGGGACAGGGTTCGTCCGAGCAGTACTTC.

This clonotype appeared a single time. The chain recombines TRBV19 with TRBJ1-1, with D uncertain. The germline CDR1 and CDR2 sequences are LNHDA and SQIVND (reference sequence). Trimming cost V 11 bases and J 3 bases, with 10 bases left between them. This CDR3 region has 11 residues. CDR3 coding DNA: TGTGCCGCCGTTGGGTACACTGAAGCTTTCTTT. Amino acid sequence: CAAVGYTEAFF.

V usage is TRBV2 and J usage is TRBJ1-5; 7 bases agree with TRBD1. The CDR3 sequence is 15 residues long. Germline V CDR1 and CDR2: SNHLY, FYNNEI. J lost 2 bases, V lost 7 bases, and 8 bases had no gene match. The CDR3 DNA is TGTGCCAGCAACCTACAGGGGTTTGGCAATCAGCCCCAGCATTTT. Protein sequence: CASNLQGFGNQPQHF.

This chain connects TRBV19 to TRBJ1-1, with no clear D. Between the trimmed V and J ends, which lost 4 bases and 5 bases, there was a span of 14 bases. CDR3 length: 14 residues. Per the germline V gene, CDR1 is LNHDA and CDR2 is SQIVND (reference sequence). CDR3 amino acids: CASSTGRFYTEAFF. The DNA for the CDR3 is TGTGCCAGTAGTACCGGCAGGTTTTATACTGAAGCTTTCTTT.

The chain joins TRBV4-3 to TRBJ1-5; D is perhaps TRBD1 (6 bases). The CDR3 sequence is 16 residues long. The germline V gene encodes CDR1 LGHNA and CDR2 YSLEER. Between the trimmed V and J ends, which lost 0 bases and 6 bases, there was a span of 15 bases. CDR3 sequence: CASSQEVTGAVQPQHF. For the CDR3, the DNA is TGCGCCAGCAGCCAAGAGGTGACGGGGGCGGTTCAGCCCCAGCATTTT.

This clonotype was found a few times. The chain has TRBV5-1 and TRBJ1-2, with unresolved D. Germline CDR1 reads SGHRS; CDR2 reads YFSETQ. V was trimmed by 2 bases and J by 7 bases, leaving 9 bases between them. The CDR3 is 12 amino acids. CDR3 amino acids: CASSFFEGGYTF. In DNA form, the CDR3 reads TGCGCCAGCAGCTTCTTCGAGGGTGGCTACACCTTC.

The rearrangement uses TRBV11-3 and TRBJ2-7; D is perhaps TRBD1 (5 bases). The germline V gene encodes CDR1 SGHNT and CDR2 YENEEA. There are 14 residues in the CDR3. V lost 5 bases and J lost 5, with 16 bases in between. The CDR3 loop reads CASSAPRARHEQYF. In nucleotides, the CDR3 is TGTGCCAGCAGCGCTCCCAGGGCCAGACACGAGCAGTACTTC. The full variable domain, its missing parts supplied by reference TRBV11-3 and TRBJ2-7, is EAGVVQSPRYKIIEKKQPVAFWCNPISGHNTLYWYLQNLGQGPELLIRYENEEAVDDSQLPKDRFSAERLKGVDSTLKIQPAELGDSAVYLCASSAPRARHEQYFGPGTRLTVT.

A few counts support this clonotype. The chain is built from TRBV6-1 and TRBJ1-3; TRBD1 aligns across 7 bases. The CDR3 runs to 15 residues. CDR1 is MNHNS and CDR2 is SASEGT in the germline V gene. Unmatched junction bases numbered 8, after V lost 5 bases and J lost 4 bases. CDR3 in amino acids: CASSQRGGAGNTIYF. DNA of the CDR3: TGTGCCAGCAGTCAGCGAGGGGGCGCCGGAAACACCATATATTTT.

The genes are TRBV5-4 and TRBJ1-2; 9 nucleotides line up with TRBD1. Germline V gene data show CDR1 as SGHNT and CDR2 as YYREEE (reference sequence). The CDR3 spans 15 residues. Unmatched junction bases numbered 14, after V lost 9 bases and J lost 5 bases. In DNA, the CDR3 is TGTGCCACCCTCCCAACGACAGGGGGGAGTTATGGCTACACCTTC. It codes for CATLPTTGGSYGYTF.

Concerning this clonotype itself: The CDR3 carries no conserved terminal phenylalanine or tryptophan, so it likely arises from a read error. The chain employs TRBV20-1 and TRBJ2-3; TRBD2 aligns across 11 bases. Germline CDR1 DFQATT, CDR2 SNEGSKA (reference sequence). The CDR3 has 16 amino acids. The V gene end was trimmed by 2 bases and the J gene end by 5 bases; junction bases not matched to a gene: 9. CDR3 sequence: CSARPLAGAVLDTQYL. The CDR3 coding sequence is TGCAGTGCTAGACCACTAGCGGGAGCCGTCCTAGATACGCAGTATCTT.